This entry concerns a single T cell receptor (beta chain). No antigen is known for it. The data were taken from a study of radiation and T cells in renal cell carcinoma. The repertoire was sequenced with immunoSEQ multiplex PCR; TCRdb's copy has only in-frame clones and lacks some. The sample lists approximately 150,000 clones; around four fifths were seen once. Study-level results: From baseline, blood top tumor clonotypes peaked at 2 weeks post-radiation.

Noted time point: baseline pretreatment blood. Regarding treatment: 15 Gy SBRT to primary tumor, nephrectomy 4 weeks later. Blood was sampled at baseline, 2 weeks and 4 weeks after SBRT. The tumor was a clear cell renal cell carcinoma. Sequences were derived from blood, sampled from a patient whose treatment included radiotherapy and nephrectomy. This TCR derives from a woman aged 50 to 65 with renal cell carcinoma.

CDR3 DNA: TGTGCCAGCAGGGCGGGATCCTACGAGCAGTACTTC. It translates to CASRAGSYEQYF. V and J are TRBV28 and TRBJ2-7; maybe TRBD2 (6 bases). There are 12 residues in the CDR3. CDR1 and CDR2 (germline): MDHEN, SYDVKM. The V end was cut by 6 bases, the J end by 1 base, with 7 bases between.